This paragraph reports one T cell receptor beta chain. The antigen is undetermined. The junction departs from the called germline gene at one end, perhaps through a read error. This sample stems from a study of tumor-infiltrating lymphocytes in primary liver carcinoma. Turning to the study itself: The study enrolled male and female patients aged 30 to 69 years. Study-wide findings and caveats: The study found tumor-adjacent and tumor-blood pairs overlapped less than tumor region pairs.

Constant-region priming of around 500 ng total RNA yielded TCR beta cDNA. Employing slightly modified ARM-PCR, three nested multiplex PCR rounds were run, and these gave rise to the TCR beta libraries. For roughly 10 cycles apiece, the opening two PCR rounds ran with TRBV1-TRBV30 forward primers and a C-beta reverse primer. TCRdb ran MiXCR on the multiplex PCR reads and lists one entry per CDR3 protein. The table shows almost 200,000 distinct CDR3 sequences, with less than 65% occurring only once. Germline values: CDR1 SGHNT, CDR2 YENEEA. This CDR3 is built from 14 residues. The study extracted blood RNA from unsorted whole blood and also extracted germline DNA. Patients were treatment-naive with chronic HBV infection.

The sequencing sample was made of peripheral blood. The rearrangement links TRBV11-3 to TRBJ2-2, with a tentative D call TRBD2 (5 bases). The sequence derives from a woman in her sixties or seventies with primary liver carcinoma and hepatitis B virus infection. This CDR3 is CASRATRATGELFF. The CDR3 bases are TGTGCCAGCAGGGCAACTAGGGCGACCGGGGAACTGTTTTTT. The full variable domain, rest sourced from reference TRBV11-3 and TRBJ2-2, is EAGVVQSPRYKIIEKKQPVAFWCNPISGHNTLYWYLQNLGQGPELLIRYENEEAVDDSQLPKDRFSAERLKGVDSTLKIQPAELGDSAVYLCASRATRATGELFFGEGSRLTVL.